Each of the 14 T cell receptor beta chains below was sequenced from the same sample in a study of T cell responses to AZD1222 COVID-19 vaccine. Clones were sequenced by immunoSEQ multiplex PCR, and TCRdb holds only the in-frame ones, with some missing. Among 200,000 or so clones, 90% to 95% were seen once, and the ten largest hold roughly 9.2%. The material sequenced was peripheral blood, taken on day 0 of AZD1222 vaccination. The source is an adult in good health.

This chain uses TRBV7-6 with TRBJ2-1; TRBD2 agrees at 13 bases. Germline V lookup: CDR1 SGHVS, CDR2 FNYEAQ. CDR3 length: 16 amino acids. Trimming cost V 5 bases and J 8 bases; bases outside gene matches: 9. CDR3 region: CASSPPLGLAGDEQFF. DNA of the CDR3: TGTGCCAGCAGCCCCCCCCTAGGACTAGCGGGAGATGAGCAGTTCTTC.

This chain uses TRBV7-3 with TRBJ2-3, with D perhaps TRBD2 (6 bases). Trimming shortened V by 5 bases and J by 0 bases, and 12 bases separated the two germline ends. The CDR3 spans 15 residues. The germline V gene encodes CDR1 SGHTA and CDR2 FQGTGA. The DNA of the CDR3 is TGTGCCAGCAGCCCCTGGGGAGGCAGCACAGATACGCAGTATTTT. The encoded protein is CASSPWGGSTDTQYF.

This clone was seen a single time. The V gene is TRBV9, the J gene TRBJ2-2; no clear D gene. CDR1 is SGDLS and CDR2 is YYNGEE in the germline V gene. This CDR3 comprises 15 residues. V was cut by 1 base and J by 1 base, with 8 bases left in between. This CDR3 is CASSVSPMNTGELFF. DNA of the CDR3: TGTGCCAGCAGCGTAAGCCCTATGAACACCGGGGAGCTGTTTTTT.

The rearrangement joins TRBV5-1 to TRBJ1-6; D is undetermined. This CDR3 has 16 amino acids. Trimming cost V 0 bases and J 9 bases, with 16 bases left between them. In germline, CDR1 is SGHRS, CDR2 YFSETQ. CDR3 in DNA: TGCGCCAGCAGCTTGGCGGCAGCCTCGCGGATTTCACCCCTCCACTTT. Protein product: CASSLAAASRISPLHF.

The J gene is TRBJ2-6, the V gene TRBV29-1; possible D gene TRBD1, 5 bases. The CDR3 spans 14 residues. V was trimmed by 2 bases and J by 2 bases, leaving 7 bases between them. CDR1 SQVTM and CDR2 ANQGSEA come from the germline V gene. In DNA, the CDR3 is TGCAGCGTTGAATCAGGGACTGGGGCCAACGTCCTGACTTTC. This gives the protein CSVESGTGANVLTF.

This chain joins TRBV7-2 and TRBJ1-5, with unresolved D. The V and J ends lost 1 base and 7 bases respectively, with 11 bases between them. This CDR3 comprises 14 residues. CDR1 and CDR2 (germline): SGHTA, FQGNSA. CDR3 region: CASSLGWRSQPQHF. Here the CDR3 DNA reads TGTGCCAGCAGCTTAGGTTGGAGAAGCCAGCCCCAGCATTTT.

The rearrangement links TRBV28 to TRBJ1-3, with 7 bases matching TRBD1. This CDR3 region has 15 residues. Germline CDR1 and CDR2: MDHEN and SYDVKM. V shed 5 bases, J shed 2 bases, and the junction held 6 bases outside the gene matches. CDR3 DNA: TGTGCCAGCAGTCCGGGACAGTCTACTGGAAACACCATATATTTT. It yields the protein CASSPGQSTGNTIYF.

The V call is TRBV20-1, the J call TRBJ2-7; no clear D gene. V gave up 5 bases and J gave up 4 bases, with 6 bases separating them. Germline values: CDR1 DFQATT, CDR2 SNEGSKA (reference sequence). The CDR3 length is 10 residues. The CDR3 spells CSASNYEQYF. CDR3 DNA: TGCAGTGCTTCGAATTACGAGCAGTACTTC.

The chain links TRBV29-1 to TRBJ2-7; 11 bases map to TRBD2. The germline V gene encodes CDR1 SQVTM and CDR2 ANQGSEA. V shed 1 base, J shed 4 bases, and the junction held 6 bases outside the gene matches. CDR3 size: 15 residues. As DNA, the CDR3 is TGCAGCGTTGAAGCCCTGGCTAGCGGGAGGTACGAGCAGTACTTC. Translating gives CSVEALASGRYEQYF.

This chain connects TRBV10-3 to TRBJ2-4; D remains ambiguous. The CDR3 is 13 amino acids. The germline V gene encodes CDR1 ENHRY and CDR2 SYGVKD. The V end lost 5 bases, the J end lost 8 bases, and 13 bases lay between the germline ends. CDR3 sequence reads: CAISPGLVDIQYF. DNA for the CDR3: TGTGCCATCAGTCCGGGCTTAGTGGACATTCAGTACTTC.

V usage is TRBV5-1 and J usage is TRBJ1-5; D gene ambiguous. V was clipped by 2 bases and J by 0 bases, with 9 bases between them. The CDR3 extends over 15 amino acids. CDR1 and CDR2 from the germline V gene are SGHRS and YFSETQ. The CDR3 bases are TGCGCCAGCAGCTTAGAAGGGAGTAGCAATCAGCCCCAGCATTTT. This sequence encodes CASSLEGSSNQPQHF.

V usage is TRBV29-1 and J usage is TRBJ2-7, with D hard to call. The CDR3 runs to 14 residues. V was clipped by 6 bases and J by 0 bases, with 15 bases between them. Germline V gives CDR1 SQVTM, CDR2 ANQGSEA. CDR3 loop: CSVLSDGLSYEQYF. CDR3 in DNA: TGCAGCGTACTTTCGGACGGTCTCTCCTACGAGCAGTACTTC.

The chain carries TRBV27 and TRBJ1-4, with D tentatively TRBD1 (5 bases). The CDR3 contains 17 residues. Germline CDR1 reads MNHEY; CDR2 reads SMNVEV (reference sequence). With 1 base removed from V and 0 bases from J, the gap between germline ends came to 12 bases. CDR3 in amino acids: CASSLWGGLATNEKLFF. DNA for the CDR3: TGTGCCAGCAGTTTATGGGGGGGGTTAGCAACTAATGAAAAACTGTTTTTT.

CDR3 sequence (DNA): TGCGCCAGCAGCTTGAACGGCCACTCTGGAAACACCATATATTTT. This gives the protein CASSLNGHSGNTIYF. J is TRBJ1-3 and V is TRBV5-1; no firm D call. Germline CDR1 is SGHRS and CDR2 is YFSETQ. Trimming removed 1 base at V and 0 bases at J, with 8 bases between. This CDR3 is 15 amino acids long.